This passage covers 14 T cell receptor beta chains from one sample sequenced in a study of blood T cell repertoires in COVID-19. Only in-frame clones appear in the TCRdb table, and some are missing; sequencing was by immunoSEQ multiplex PCR. This table has more than 85,000 clones, 83% appearing once. Sequenced: peripheral blood. All receptors come from a woman aged 55-70 years with acute or convalescent COVID-19.

This clone has a single count. The gene calls are TRBV5-5 and TRBJ1-4; no clear D gene. V lost 4 bases, J lost 8 bases, and 15 bases lay in between. The CDR3 has 14 amino acids. Germline V lookup: CDR1 SGHKS, CDR2 YYEKEE (reference sequence). The CDR3 here is CASSPDIGREKLFF. DNA for the CDR3: TGTGCCAGCAGCCCAGATATAGGGAGGGAAAAACTGTTTTTT.

This clone has just one count. This sequence joins TRBV29-1 and TRBJ1-1; D perhaps matches TRBD1 (6 bases). The CDR3 has 13 residues. Trimming removed 7 bases at V and 0 bases at J, with 12 bases between. Germline values: CDR1 SQVTM, CDR2 ANQGSEA. Here the CDR3 DNA reads TGCAGCGCCGGGGGGCGATTGAACACTGAAGCTTTCTTT. Its protein product is CSAGGRLNTEAFF.

The chain combines TRBV2 with TRBJ1-2, with 7 bases lining up with TRBD1. Germline V gene sequence: CDR1 SNHLY, CDR2 FYNNEI. V dropped 10 bases and J dropped 2; count of bases not matched to a gene: 7. The CDR3 extends over 13 amino acids. CDR3 in amino acids: CATGDSSNYGYTF. The CDR3 DNA reads TGTGCCACCGGGGACAGTTCAAACTATGGCTACACCTTC.

V is TRBV4-1 and J is TRBJ2-1; no definite D call. The CDR3 sequence is 17 residues long. Deletions cut 0 bases from V and 10 bases from J, with 22 bases between. Germline values: CDR1 MGHRA, CDR2 YSYEKL. The CDR3 sequence: CASSQDPPGDIQWEQFF. For the CDR3, the DNA is TGCGCCAGCAGCCAAGATCCGCCAGGCGATATTCAATGGGAGCAGTTCTTC.

The V call is TRBV18, the J call TRBJ1-6; tentatively, D is TRBD1 (6 bases). Per the germline V gene, CDR1 is KGHSH and CDR2 is LQKENI. The CDR3 contains 16 residues. Between the trimmed V and J ends, which lost 3 bases and 5 bases, there was a span of 14 bases. For the CDR3, the DNA is TGTGCCAGCTCACCGAATAAGCAGGGGAATAATTCACCCCTCCACTTT. Its translation: CASSPNKQGNNSPLHF.

This sequence joins TRBV4-3 and TRBJ1-5; D not resolved. From germline, CDR1 is LGHNA and CDR2 YSLEER. Deletions cut 3 bases from V and 4 bases from J, with 7 bases between. This CDR3 is 13 amino acids long. CDR3: CASSQDFNQPQHF. The CDR3 nucleotides are TGCGCCAGCAGCCAGGACTTTAATCAGCCCCAGCATTTT.

The chain combines TRBV30 with TRBJ1-2; D is possibly TRBD1 (5 bases). CDR1 is GTSNPN, CDR2 SVGIG, per germline (reference sequence). The CDR3 has 13 amino acids. Trimming removed 0 bases at V and 8 bases at J, with 13 bases between. The CDR3 bases are TGTGCCTGGAGTGTACAGGAGGGTATAGGCTACACCTTC. Encoded protein: CAWSVQEGIGYTF.

The chain combines TRBV2 with TRBJ2-7, with 10 bases that match TRBD2. Germline CDR1 is SNHLY and CDR2 is FYNNEI. The V gene end was trimmed by 5 bases and the J gene end by 4 bases; junction bases not matched to a gene: 5. This CDR3 has 14 residues. CDR3 nucleotides: TGTGCCAGCAGTAGGACTAGCGGAATTTACGAGCAGTACTTC. This gives the protein CASSRTSGIYEQYF.

This chain joins TRBV28 and TRBJ1-6; no clear D. This CDR3 is 15 amino acids long. Germline V gene data show CDR1 as MDHEN and CDR2 as SYDVKM. The germline V and J ends were trimmed by 7 bases and 7 bases, with 17 bases remaining between them. The CDR3 coding sequence is TGTGCCAGCACCTTTAGCGACGGGCCAAATTCACCCCTCCACTTT. It is translated as CASTFSDGPNSPLHF. The whole variable domain, remainder taken from reference TRBV28 and TRBJ1-6, is DVKVTQSSRYLVKRTGEKVFLECVQDMDHENMFWYRQDPGLGLRLIYFSYDVKMKEKGDIPEGYSVSREKKERFSLILESASTNQTSMYLCASTFSDGPNSPLHFGNGTRLTVT.

In DNA form, the CDR3 reads TGTGCCAGCAGTTACAACCTAGCGGGAGGGTTCAACAATGAGCAGTTCTTC. This encodes CASSYNLAGGFNNEQFF. This rearrangement joins TRBV6-2 or TRBV6-3 to TRBJ2-1, with 12 bases identical to TRBD2. CDR1 and CDR2 (germline): MNHEY, SVGEGT. V gave up 2 bases and J gave up 5 bases; unmatched junction bases: 7. The CDR3 consists of 17 residues.

This clone was observed a single time. This sequence joins TRBV30 and TRBJ1-2, with D possibly being TRBD1 (5 bases). V was shortened by 1 base and J by 5 bases, with 14 bases between the two germline ends. From germline, CDR1 is GTSNPN and CDR2 SVGIG (reference sequence). This CDR3 is built from 14 residues. The CDR3 bases are TGTGCCTGGAGTGAGGTGGATGGGGCTTATGGCTACACCTTC. This sequence encodes CAWSEVDGAYGYTF.

As regards this clone: An end of the junction does not agree with germline; a read error may underlie this. The chain joins TRBV7-7 to TRBJ2-5; 11 bases map to TRBD1. Germline lookup yields CDR1 SSHAT and CDR2 FNYEAQ (reference sequence). The CDR3 has 14 residues. CDR3 nucleotides: TGTGCTAGCAGCCCCGGGACAGGGGGGGAGACCCAGTACTTC. This gives the protein CASSPGTGGETQYF.

The chain has TRBV11-2 and TRBJ1-1, with D uncertain. V lost 1 base to trimming and J lost 3 bases, with 9 bases between them. Germline loops: CDR1 SGHAT, CDR2 FQNNGV. This CDR3 has 14 residues. In DNA form, the CDR3 reads TGTGCCAGCAGCTTAGCCCCTCGGGACACTGAAGCTTTCTTT. It specifies CASSLAPRDTEAFF.

CDR3 amino acids: CASSFISGGDSPLHF. CDR3 coding DNA: TGTGCCAGCAGCTTTATATCGGGGGGAGACTCACCCCTCCACTTT. The rearrangement links TRBV7-9 to TRBJ1-6; a weak D match, TRBD1 (5 bases). The CDR3 totals 15 residues. Germline-derived CDR1 and CDR2 are SEHNR and FQNEAQ (reference sequence). Trimming removed 3 bases at V and 10 bases at J, with 16 bases between.